This T cell receptor (beta chain) was recorded in a study of T cells in Graves' hyperthyroidism and ophthalmopathy. About the study: At initial diagnosis, before any treatment had begun, peripheral blood was obtained.

Ophthalmopathy in the patients scored at least 3 on Clinical Activity Score and at least 4 on NOSPECS grade, lasting under 3 months. The study left out patients who had uncontrolled infection, other autoimmune disease, pregnancy or lactation. TCR beta CDR3 sequences were amplified from RNA transcripts. RT-PCR in the first round (using the HTBI primer set) targeted the TCR CDR3. MiXCR was run by TCRdb on the multiplex PCR reads, yielding one entry per CDR3 protein. The data show 500,000 to 650,000 distinct CDR3 sequences, 20% seen once. The TCR comes from a man between 35 and 55 years old with Graves' ophthalmopathy. The source material was blood.

CDR3 DNA sequence: TGTGCCAGCTCACCAGTTCCGGCTAGCGGGGGGAGCTCCTACGAGCAGTACTTC. This sequence encodes CASSPVPASGGSSYEQYF. The chain links TRBV18 to TRBJ2-7, with TRBD2 identical over 11 bases. The CDR3 loop spans 18 amino acids. Per the germline V gene, CDR1 is KGHSH and CDR2 is LQKENI. Trimming at V came to 2 bases and at J to 0 bases, leaving 9 bases not matched to a gene.